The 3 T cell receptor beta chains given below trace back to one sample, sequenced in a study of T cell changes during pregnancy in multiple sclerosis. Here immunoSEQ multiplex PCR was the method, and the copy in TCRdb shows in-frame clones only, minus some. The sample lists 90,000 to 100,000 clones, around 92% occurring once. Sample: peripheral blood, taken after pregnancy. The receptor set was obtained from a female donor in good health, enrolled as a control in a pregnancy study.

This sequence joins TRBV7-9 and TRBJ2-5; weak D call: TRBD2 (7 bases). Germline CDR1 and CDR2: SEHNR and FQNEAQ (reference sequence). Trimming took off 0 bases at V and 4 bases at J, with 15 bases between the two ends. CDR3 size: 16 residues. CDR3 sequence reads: CASSLASGGGRETQYF. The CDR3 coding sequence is TGTGCCAGCAGCTTAGCGTCTGGGGGGGGCAGAGAGACCCAGTACTTC.

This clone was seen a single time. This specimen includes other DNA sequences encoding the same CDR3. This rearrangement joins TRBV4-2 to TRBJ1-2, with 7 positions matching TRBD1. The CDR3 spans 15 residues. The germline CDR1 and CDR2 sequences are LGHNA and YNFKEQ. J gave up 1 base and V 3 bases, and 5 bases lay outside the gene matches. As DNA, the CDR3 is TGTGCCAGCAGCCAGGACGGGACAGTTAACTATGGCTACACCTTC. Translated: CASSQDGTVNYGYTF.

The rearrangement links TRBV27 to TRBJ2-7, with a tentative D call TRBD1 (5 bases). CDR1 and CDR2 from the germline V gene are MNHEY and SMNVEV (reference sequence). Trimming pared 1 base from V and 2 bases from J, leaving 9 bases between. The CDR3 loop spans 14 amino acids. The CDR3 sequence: CASSLFQGTYEQYF. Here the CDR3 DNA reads TGTGCCAGCAGTTTATTTCAGGGAACCTACGAGCAGTACTTC.